Listed below are T cell receptor beta chains from one sample, sequenced in a study of persistence of HIV-infected CD4 T cells. Antigens for these TCRs are unknown. Profiling relied on immunoSEQ multiplex PCR, and the TCRdb table lists in-frame clones only, not all of them. This sample has about 36,000 clones, with over 65% found just once. Material: cultured CD4+ T cells from PBMCs, obtained from a patient who received antiretroviral therapy. Receptors were obtained from an adult with HIV. The donor label of this sample is uncertain. The CDR3 runs from the conserved cysteine through the conserved F or W. Each record gives: J gene, D gene, V gene, CDR3 DNA, CDR3 protein. A D gene is named only where the DNA matches it firmly.

TRBJ1-1,.,TRBV5-8,TGTGCCAGCAGCTTTAGAGGGGAGGACACTGAAGCTTTCTTT,CASSFRGEDTEAFF
TRBJ2-3,.,TRBV2,TGTGCCAGCAGAGGAGGCGGCGCTAGCGAGAACACAGATACGCAGTATTTT,CASRGGGASENTDTQYF
TRBJ1-1,TRBD1,TRBV2,TGTGCCAGCAGTATGCAGGGGGTTAGGAGCACTGAAGCTTTCTTT,CASSMQGVRSTEAFF
TRBJ2-1,TRBD1,TRBV11-3,TGTGCCAGCAGCCCTGACAGGGTAAGCAATGAGCAGTTCTTC,CASSPDRVSNEQFF
TRBJ1-2,TRBD1,TRBV6-5,TGTGCCAGCAGTTACAACCGGGACAGGGTAGGCGGCTACACCTTC,CASSYNRDRVGGYTF
TRBJ1-2,TRBD1,TRBV2,TGTGCCAGCAGTATGGGACAGGGGAACTATGGCTACACCTTC,CASSMGQGNYGYTF
TRBJ2-1,.,TRBV11-3,TGTGCCAGCAGCTTATATTCCTCGGACGTCGATGAGCAGTTCTTC,CASSLYSSDVDEQFF
TRBJ2-7,.,TRBV5-1,TGCGCCAGCAGCACTTCCAGGGGAAGCGACTACGAGCAGTACTTC,CASSTSRGSDYEQYF
TRBJ2-7,.,TRBV5-8,TGTGCCAGCAGGAAATTTGGGTCCTACGAGCAGTACTTC,CASRKFGSYEQYF
TRBJ2-5,TRBD1,TRBV2,TGTGCCAGCAGATTGAGAGGGAGACAGGACAGGGCATACAAAGAGACCCAGTACTTC,CASRLRGRQDRAYKETQYF